The present T cell receptor (beta chain) was sequenced within a study of T-cell memory formation after mild COVID-19. Study in general: TCR clusters were mostly confined to one donor each.

The sample holds many counts of this clonotype. The antigen remains undetermined. The CDR3 consists of 15 residues. The V gene's germline CDR1 is SGHAT and CDR2 FQNNGV. Trimming removed 4 bases from V and 4 bases from J; junction bases left unmatched: 3. Findings and limits, study-wide: Contracting CD4+ clones sat mainly in CM and EM; CD8+ in EMRA. Clones from the second wave (peaking day 37) had unconfirmed SARS-CoV-2 specificity.

Constant-segment primers and 5'RACE yielded cDNA libraries for TCR alpha and TCR beta, each carrying sample barcodes and UMIs. One entry per CDR3 protein, called by TCRdb with MiXCR from the 5' RACE reads. The sample has approximately 250,000 distinct CDR3 sequences, around 15% seen once. The sample comprised PBMCs or a T cell subset sorted from them (not recorded which). The sequence was collected from a man between 18 and 29 years old who had mild COVID-19 (a few samples of this study predate the infection). Cell type and time point are not known. The chain employs TRBV11-2 and TRBJ2-3, with 12 bases that match TRBD2. The CDR3 nucleotides are TGTGCCAGCAGCTGGACTAGCGGGGCTGCAGATACGCAGTATTTT. Protein sequence: CASSWTSGAADTQYF. Full variable domain (remainder filled in from reference TRBV11-2 and TRBJ2-3): EAGVAQSPRYKIIEKRQSVAFWCNPISGHATLYWYQQILGQGPKLLIQFQNNGVVDDSQLPKDRFSAERLKGVDSTLKIQPAKLEDSAVYLCASSWTSGAADTQYFGPGTRLTVL.